The 20 T cell receptor beta chains given below trace back to one sample, sequenced in a study of shared clonotypes between healthy human individuals. Repertoires were generated with immunoSEQ multiplex PCR, while TCRdb's copy carries only in-frame clones and drops some. This table has 1.5 million to 2.5 million clones, about 95% appearing once. CD8 cells regarded as naive lacked CD45RO, were positively chosen for CCR7, and omitted terminally differentiated effector memory CD45RA+ cells. Sequencing was performed on naive CD8+ T cells sorted from blood. The source is a man aged 18 to 29 in good health.

This chain uses TRBV10-3 with TRBJ2-4; no clear D. Trimming left V 0 bases short and J 0 bases short, with 3 bases between. The CDR3 has 14 residues. Looked up from germline, CDR1 is ENHRY and CDR2 is SYGVKD. The CDR3 is CAISESVAKNIQYF. The CDR3 DNA is TGTGCCATCAGTGAGTCCGTAGCCAAAAACATTCAGTACTTC.

This clone was seen only once. Other DNA sequences in this sample translate to the same CDR3. The chain links TRBV28 to TRBJ2-7, with unresolved D. Germline lookup yields CDR1 MDHEN and CDR2 SYDVKM. This CDR3 has 13 amino acids. Trimming took 6 bases from V and 2 from J, leaving 11 bases between them. As DNA, the CDR3 is TGTGCCAGCAGCCCCCATAGGGCCTACGAGCAGTACTTC. This sequence encodes CASSPHRAYEQYF.

The chain recombines TRBV7-9 with TRBJ2-5; a weak D match, TRBD2 (5 bases). Germline V gene data show CDR1 as SEHNR and CDR2 as FQNEAQ (reference sequence). This CDR3 region has 15 residues. V was trimmed by 3 bases and J by 4 bases, leaving 15 bases between them. The CDR3 DNA follows: TGTGCCAGCAGCTTGTCAGAGGGAGTTGCAGAGACCCAGTACTTC. Protein product: CASSLSEGVAETQYF. Supplemented by reference TRBV7-9 and TRBJ2-5, the full variable domain reads DTGVSQNPRHKITKRGQNVTFRCDPISEHNRLYWYRQTLGQGPEFLTYFQNEAQLEKSRLLSDRFSAERPKGSFSTLEIQRTEQGDSAMYLCASSLSEGVAETQYFGPGTRLLVL.

The chain carries TRBV6-5 and TRBJ1-1; 7 bases agree with TRBD1. The CDR3 covers 14 residues. Germline CDR1 reads MNHEY; CDR2 reads SVGAGI. V lost 5 bases and J lost 1; bases outside the gene matches: 4. For the CDR3, the DNA is TGTGCCAGCAGTAAAGGGGGCGAGAACACTGAAGCTTTCTTT. Protein: CASSKGGENTEAFF.

The chain employs TRBV6-5 and TRBJ2-7; D unresolved. This CDR3 has 12 amino acids. V shed 3 bases and J shed 2 bases, with 5 bases lying between them. Germline assignment: CDR1 MNHEY and CDR2 SVGAGI. The CDR3 spells CASSYDPYEQYF. The CDR3 DNA is TGTGCCAGCAGTTATGACCCCTACGAGCAGTACTTC.

This clone was detected once. This sequence joins TRBV11-2 and TRBJ1-1; D gene uncertain. CDR1 is SGHAT, CDR2 FQNNGV, per germline. V lost 5 bases and J 6 bases, leaving 13 bases between the germline ends. There are 13 residues in the CDR3. For the CDR3, the DNA is TGTGCCAGCAGCCTAGGACTCGGGGCTGAAGCTTTCTTT. It translates to CASSLGLGAEAFF.

Details on this clone: Other DNA sequences in this sample translate to the same CDR3. The rearrangement links TRBV6-5 to TRBJ2-2; weak D call: TRBD1 (6 bases). The CDR3 covers 14 residues. V lost 6 bases, J lost 2 bases, and 10 bases lay in between. Germline loops: CDR1 MNHEY, CDR2 SVGAGI. CDR3 sequence: CASSWGQNTGELFF. The CDR3 bases are TGTGCCAGCAGCTGGGGGCAAAACACCGGGGAGCTGTTTTTT.

V gene TRBV7-3 combines with J gene TRBJ2-1, with D maybe TRBD2 (6 bases). V lost 2 bases and J lost 7, with 9 bases in between. Germline-derived CDR1 and CDR2 are SGHTA and FQGTGA. The CDR3 is made up of 13 amino acids. CDR3 in amino acids: CASSLGGLNEQFF. Here the CDR3 DNA reads TGTGCCAGCAGCTTAGGAGGGTTGAATGAGCAGTTCTTC.

The chain combines TRBV6-6 with TRBJ2-7; TRBD1 or TRBD2 may be the D gene (5 bases each). The CDR3 is 12 residues long. Germline V gene lookup returns CDR1 MNHNY and CDR2 SVGAGI (reference sequence). V was cut by 10 bases and J by 3 bases, with 13 bases left in between. In nucleotides, the CDR3 is TGTGCCATCGGGACGGAGATCTACGAGCAGTACTTC. Translated: CAIGTEIYEQYF.

This clone was detected once. V gene TRBV9 combines with J gene TRBJ1-2; no firm D call. The CDR3 extends over 14 amino acids. Germline lookup yields CDR1 SGDLS and CDR2 YYNGEE. V was clipped by 0 bases and J by 5 bases, with 11 bases between them. The CDR3, as DNA: TGTGCCAGCAGCGTAGGTGTAACTGGTTATGGCTACACCTTC. Its protein product is CASSVGVTGYGYTF.

This rearrangement joins TRBV30 to TRBJ1-1, with D possibly TRBD1 on 6 matching bases. V lost 4 bases and J 6 bases, leaving 12 bases between the germline ends. The CDR3 totals 12 residues. CDR1 is GTSNPN, CDR2 SVGIG, per germline (reference sequence). The CDR3 bases are TGTGCCTGGATAGCTGGGGGGCCTGAAGCTTTCTTT. Its protein is CAWIAGGPEAFF.

This clone was counted only a few times. Other nucleotide sequences in the sample specify the same CDR3. V gene TRBV6-1 combines with J gene TRBJ1-1, with D unclear. The CDR3 runs 11 residues. V was trimmed by 6 bases and J by 1 base, leaving 3 bases between them. Germline V CDR1 and CDR2: MNHNS, SASEGT. The CDR3 sequence: CASRENTEAFF. The CDR3 coding sequence is TGTGCCAGCAGGGAGAACACTGAAGCTTTCTTT.

The chain employs TRBV4-1 and TRBJ2-7; the match to TRBD1 covers 11 bases. In germline, CDR1 is MGHRA, CDR2 YSYEKL. The V gene end was trimmed by 0 bases and the J gene end by 5 bases; junction bases not matched to a gene: 6. This CDR3 comprises 16 residues. CDR3 DNA sequence: TGCGCCAGCAGCCAAGAATCCGGACAGGGGGCCGACGAGCAGTACTTC. Amino acids: CASSQESGQGADEQYF.

The chain couples TRBV14 to TRBJ1-1; D is unresolved. Germline CDR1 and CDR2: SGHDN and FVKESK. Trimming left V 4 bases short and J 2 bases short, with 14 bases between. The CDR3 extends over 15 amino acids. DNA of the CDR3: TGTGCCAGCAGCCCCACCGTGCTCCGAAACACTGAAGCTTTCTTT. Its translation is CASSPTVLRNTEAFF.

The genes are TRBV21-1 and TRBJ2-2. TRBV21-1 constitutes a pseudogene. The CDR3 is 18 residues long. The CDR3, as DNA: TGTGCCAGCAGCAAACAGCTCAGCGGGACAGCGAACACCGGGGAGCTGTTTTTT. Protein: CASSKQLSGTANTGELFF.

The chain recombines TRBV7-8 with TRBJ2-5; TRBD1 agrees at 9 bases. V shed 4 bases and J 5 bases; nucleotides not matched to a gene: 5. This CDR3 is 14 amino acids long. Germline CDR1 SGHVS, CDR2 FQNEAQ. In nucleotides, the CDR3 is TGTGCCAGCAGCTCACAGGGGGCGAGCGAGACCCAGTACTTC. This sequence encodes CASSSQGASETQYF. The whole variable domain, remainder taken from reference TRBV7-8 and TRBJ2-5, is GAGVSQSPRYKVAKRGQDVALRCDPISGHVSLFWYQQALGQGPEFLTYFQNEAQLDKSGLPSDRFFAERPEGSVSTLKIQRTQQEDSAVYLCASSSQGASETQYFGPGTRLLVL.

This clone was counted between two and nine times. CDR3 bases: TGTGCCAGCAGCTCCGGCCGGATTAGCAATCAGCCCCAGCATTTT. This sequence encodes CASSSGRISNQPQHF. This rearrangement joins TRBV7-9 to TRBJ1-5; no reliable D call. Germline CDR1 and CDR2: SEHNR and FQNEAQ (reference sequence). The CDR3 is 15 residues long. The V end was cut by 4 bases, the J end by 0 bases, with 10 bases between.

V usage is TRBV9 and J usage is TRBJ2-5; D gene unclear. With 10 bases removed from V and 2 bases from J, the gap between germline ends came to 18 bases. Germline V lookup: CDR1 SGDLS, CDR2 YYNGEE. This CDR3 region has 14 residues. The CDR3: CASSIGWVQETQYF. CDR3 nucleotides: TGTGCCTCCTCGATAGGGTGGGTTCAAGAGACCCAGTACTTC.

This clone was recorded only once. The CDR3 loop is CSVEPDGGYEQYF. The DNA of the CDR3 is TGCAGCGTTGAACCAGATGGGGGCTACGAGCAGTACTTC. The rearrangement joins TRBV29-1 to TRBJ2-7; tentatively, D is TRBD1 or TRBD2 (5 bases each). This CDR3 is 13 amino acids long. Germline-derived CDR1 and CDR2 are SQVTM and ANQGSEA. The V gene lost 2 bases and the J gene lost 3 bases, with 11 bases spanning the gap.

The chain joins TRBV27 to TRBJ2-3, with TRBD2 identical over 8 bases. J was trimmed by 5 bases and V by 2 bases; bases with no gene match: 6. Germline V gives CDR1 MNHEY, CDR2 SMNVEV (reference sequence). This CDR3 comprises 15 residues. The CDR3 loop is CASSLAGGRVDTQYF. DNA for the CDR3: TGTGCCAGCAGTTTAGCGGGAGGTCGGGTAGATACGCAGTATTTT.